The entry below describes one TCR beta chain. Its antigen is currently unknown. CD45RO-negative cells were positively selected for CCR7, leaving out terminally differentiated effector memory CD45RA+ cells. Every one of the donors was a Caucasian adult that lived in Nashville, Tennessee. The germline V gene encodes CDR1 MNHNY and CDR2 SVGAGI (reference sequence). V lost 2 bases, J lost 6 bases, and 7 bases stayed unmatched. The CDR3 is 14 residues long. The data were obtained in a study of shared clonotypes between healthy human individuals. Study-level points and caveats: Collection of samples was limited to blood; tissue repertoires likely differ. Donors were few, which limited the genetic and exposure-history diversity represented.

Sequencing was performed with immunoSEQ multiplex PCR; in TCRdb, only in-frame clones are kept and a portion is missing. The sample carries about 1,800,000 clones, approximately 94% recorded once. The source is a man between 18 and 29 years old in good health. V is TRBV6-6 and J is TRBJ2-7; 7 bases map to TRBD1. Input material: naive CD8+ T cells sorted from blood. The CDR3 bases are TGTGCCAGCAGTTACCGGGGACAGATGACCGAGCAGTACTTC. Translated, it gives CASSYRGQMTEQYF.